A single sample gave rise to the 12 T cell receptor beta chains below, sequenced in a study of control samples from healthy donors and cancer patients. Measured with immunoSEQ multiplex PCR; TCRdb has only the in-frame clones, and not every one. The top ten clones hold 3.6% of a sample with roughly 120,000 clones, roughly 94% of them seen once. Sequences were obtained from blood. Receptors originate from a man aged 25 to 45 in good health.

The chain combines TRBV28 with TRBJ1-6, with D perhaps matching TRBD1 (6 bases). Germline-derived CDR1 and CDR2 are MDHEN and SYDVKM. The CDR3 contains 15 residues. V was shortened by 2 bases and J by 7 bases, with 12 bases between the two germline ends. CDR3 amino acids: CASSLGGGENSPLHF. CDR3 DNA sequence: TGTGCCAGCAGTTTAGGTGGGGGCGAAAATTCACCCCTCCACTTT.

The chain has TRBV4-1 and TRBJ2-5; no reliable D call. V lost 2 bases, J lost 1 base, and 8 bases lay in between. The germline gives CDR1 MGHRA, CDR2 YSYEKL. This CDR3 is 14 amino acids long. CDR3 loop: CASSQWTTQETQYF. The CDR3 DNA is TGCGCCAGCAGCCAATGGACCACCCAAGAGACCCAGTACTTC.

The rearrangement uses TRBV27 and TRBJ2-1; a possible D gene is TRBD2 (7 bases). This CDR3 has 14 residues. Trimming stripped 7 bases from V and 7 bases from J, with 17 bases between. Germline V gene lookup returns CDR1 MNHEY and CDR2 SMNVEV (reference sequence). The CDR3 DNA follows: TGTGCCAGCACCCTGTGGGGGGGGGCGAATGAGCAGTTCTTC. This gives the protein CASTLWGGANEQFF.

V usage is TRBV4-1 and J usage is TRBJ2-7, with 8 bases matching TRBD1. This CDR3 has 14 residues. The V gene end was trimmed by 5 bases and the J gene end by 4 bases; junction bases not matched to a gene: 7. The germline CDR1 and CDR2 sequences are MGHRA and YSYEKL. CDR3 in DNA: TGCGCCAGCAGCGGTAGACAGGGGACTTACGAGCAGTACTTC. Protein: CASSGRQGTYEQYF.

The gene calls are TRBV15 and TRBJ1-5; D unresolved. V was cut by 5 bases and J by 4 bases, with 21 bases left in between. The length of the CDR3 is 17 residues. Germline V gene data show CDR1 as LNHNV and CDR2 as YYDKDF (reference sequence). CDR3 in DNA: TGTGCCACCAGCGACTTACTCGGGTTTGCAGCGAATCAGCCCCAGCATTTT. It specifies CATSDLLGFAANQPQHF. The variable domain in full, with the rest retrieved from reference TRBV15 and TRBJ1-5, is DAMVIQNPRYQVTQFGKPVTLSCSQTLNHNVMYWYQQKSSQAPKLLFHYYDKDFNNEADTPDNFQSRRPNTSFCFLDIRSPGLGDTAMYLCATSDLLGFAANQPQHFGDGTRLSIL.

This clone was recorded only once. The CDR3 region is CASSYPGNTQYF. CDR3 nucleotides: TGCGCCAGCAGCTATCCTGGAAATACGCAGTATTTT. The V gene is TRBV5-1, the J gene TRBJ2-3, with D unclear. The V and J ends lost 3 bases and 7 bases respectively, with 9 bases between them. CDR1 and CDR2 (germline): SGHRS, YFSETQ. The CDR3 runs to 12 residues.

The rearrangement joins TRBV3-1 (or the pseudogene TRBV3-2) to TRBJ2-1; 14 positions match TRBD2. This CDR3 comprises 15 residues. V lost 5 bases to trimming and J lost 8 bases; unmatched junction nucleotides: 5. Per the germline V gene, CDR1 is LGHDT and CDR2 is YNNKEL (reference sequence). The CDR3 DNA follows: TGTGCCAGCAGCATGACTAGCGGGGGGGCCTATGAGCAGTTCTTC. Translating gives CASSMTSGGAYEQFF.

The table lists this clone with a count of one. The CDR3 DNA is TGTGCCACCTCCGGGACAGGCTCTGGAAACACCATATATTTT. It specifies CATSGTGSGNTIYF. This chain connects TRBV28 to TRBJ1-3, with 8 bases aligning to TRBD1. Trimming cost V 10 bases and J 0 bases; bases outside gene matches: 5. Germline CDR1 is MDHEN and CDR2 is SYDVKM. This CDR3 contains 14 residues.

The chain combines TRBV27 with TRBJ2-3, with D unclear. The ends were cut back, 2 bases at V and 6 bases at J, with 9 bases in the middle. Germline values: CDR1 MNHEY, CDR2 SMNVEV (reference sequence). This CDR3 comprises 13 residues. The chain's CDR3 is CASSLGTPDTQYF. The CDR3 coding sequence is TGTGCCAGCAGTTTAGGTACCCCGGATACGCAGTATTTT.

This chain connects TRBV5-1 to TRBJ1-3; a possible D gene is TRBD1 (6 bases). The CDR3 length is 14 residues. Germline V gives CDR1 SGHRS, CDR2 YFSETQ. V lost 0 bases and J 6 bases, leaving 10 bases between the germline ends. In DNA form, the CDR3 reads TGCGCCAGCAGCTTGGACGGGGGCGAAAACACCATATATTTT. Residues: CASSLDGGENTIYF.

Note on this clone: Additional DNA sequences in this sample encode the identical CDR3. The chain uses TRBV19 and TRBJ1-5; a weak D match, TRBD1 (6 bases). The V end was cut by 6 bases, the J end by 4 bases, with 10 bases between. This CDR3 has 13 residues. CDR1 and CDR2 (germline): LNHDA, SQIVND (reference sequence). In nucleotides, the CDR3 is TGTGCCAGTAGGGAACAGGGAAATCAGCCCCAGCATTTT. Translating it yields CASREQGNQPQHF.

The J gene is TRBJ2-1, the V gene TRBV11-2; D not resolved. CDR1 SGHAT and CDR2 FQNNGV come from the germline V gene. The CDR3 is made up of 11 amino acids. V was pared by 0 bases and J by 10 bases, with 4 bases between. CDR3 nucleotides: TGTGCCAGCAGCTTAGAGCTAGAGCAGTTCTTC. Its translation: CASSLELEQFF.